The 21 T cell receptor beta chains below were found in one sample sequenced in a study of T-cell reconstitution after alpha-beta-depleted transplantation in children. This sample's TCRbeta library carried unique molecular identifier barcodes. TCRdb ran MiXCR on the PCR reads and lists one entry per CDR3 protein. The table includes 350,000 to 500,000 distinct CDR3 sequences, approximately 42% detected once. Sequences were derived from PBMCs, sampled before TCRalphabeta/CD19-depleted stem cell transplant. These receptors were obtained from a girl under 10 years old with aplastic anemia, due to receive a stem cell transplant.

The chain is built from TRBV28 and TRBJ1-1; 8 positions agree with TRBD1. The V and J ends lost 3 bases and 1 base, in that order; junction bases with no gene match: 7. Germline values: CDR1 MDHEN, CDR2 SYDVKM. The CDR3 consists of 16 residues. CDR3 DNA: TGTGCCAGCAGTTTCTCTCGGGACAGGAGGAACACTGAAGCTTTCTTT. Translation gives CASSFSRDRRNTEAFF.

This clonotype has ten or more counts. The rearrangement uses TRBV29-1 and TRBJ2-2; TRBD2 matches at 7 bases. The V and J ends lost 6 bases and 5 bases, in that order; junction bases with no gene match: 9. CDR3 length: 14 residues. CDR1 SQVTM and CDR2 ANQGSEA come from the germline V gene. The CDR3 spells CSVHRGGGTGELFF. The DNA of the CDR3 is TGCAGCGTCCACCGTGGGGGAGGGACCGGGGAGCTGTTTTTT.

The chain links TRBV7-9 to TRBJ2-1, with D perhaps TRBD2 (5 bases). This CDR3 has 13 amino acids. The germline CDR1 and CDR2 sequences are SEHNR and FQNEAQ (reference sequence). Trimming took 4 bases from V and 2 from J, leaving 6 bases between them. The CDR3 nucleotides are TGTGCCAGCAGCTCGGAGGCCTACAATGAGCAGTTCTTC. It translates to CASSSEAYNEQFF.

This sequence joins TRBV6-1 and TRBJ2-1, with a tentative D call TRBD2 (5 bases). Per germline, CDR1 MNHNS and CDR2 SASEGT. The length of the CDR3 is 18 residues. Trimming took 1 base from V and 2 from J, leaving 18 bases between them. CDR3 sequence (DNA): TGTGCCAGCAGTGAAGAAGGTAGCGCGCTCTATGCCTACAATGAGCAGTTCTTC. This encodes CASSEEGSALYAYNEQFF.

The rearrangement uses TRBV10-2 and TRBJ2-1; 10 bases match TRBD2. Germline values: CDR1 WSHSY, CDR2 SAAADI. Losses at the gene ends were 4 bases for V and 5 bases for J; bases not matched to a gene: 8. CDR3 length equals 16 residues. CDR3 nucleotides: TGCGCCAGCAGTGCGAGAGGGCTAGCGGGGGACAATGAGCAGTTCTTC. Its protein product is CASSARGLAGDNEQFF.

In nucleotides, the CDR3 is TGTGCCAGCAGCCAGGGAAGTCAAAGCAATCAGCCCCAGCATTTT. Protein product: CASSQGSQSNQPQHF. The genes are TRBV3-1 and TRBJ1-5; D uncertain. Trimming pared 3 bases from V and 1 base from J, leaving 10 bases between. The germline CDR1 and CDR2 sequences are LGHDT and YNNKEL (reference sequence). The CDR3 is 15 amino acids.

There are a few counts of this clonotype. At one end, the junction sequence differs from germline, possibly due to a read error. V and J are TRBV7-9 and TRBJ1-3, with D hard to call. This CDR3 is 14 amino acids long. Germline V gives CDR1 SEHNR, CDR2 FQNEAQ (reference sequence). This CDR3 reads CASSLAATGNTIYF. CDR3 coding DNA: TGTGCCAGCAGCCTAGCGGCTACTGGAAACACCATATATTTT.

This clonotype was detected ten times or more. V and J are TRBV28 and TRBJ2-7, with 11 bases fitting TRBD2. J lost 7 bases, V lost 2 bases, and 4 bases had no gene match. Germline V lookup: CDR1 MDHEN, CDR2 SYDVKM. The CDR3 length is 14 residues. CDR3 coding DNA: TGTGCCAGCAGTTTAATGGTAGCGGGAGGGGAGCAGTACTTC. Protein sequence: CASSLMVAGGEQYF.

In its sample, this clonotype was seen a few times. The chain couples TRBV7-6 to TRBJ2-1; D is ambiguous. This CDR3 has 13 residues. The V end lost 2 bases, the J end lost 9 bases, and 11 bases lay between the germline ends. Germline V gene lookup returns CDR1 SGHVS and CDR2 FNYEAQ. CDR3 residues: CASSLSRKGEQFF. CDR3 nucleotides: TGTGCCAGCAGCTTATCCAGAAAGGGTGAGCAGTTCTTC.

There are a few counts of this clonotype. The CDR3 protein is CASSLAVASTGELFF. For the CDR3, the DNA is TGTGCCAGCAGCTTAGCGGTAGCGAGCACCGGGGAGCTGTTTTTT. The chain recombines TRBV7-8 with TRBJ2-2, with D tentatively TRBD2 (5 bases). CDR3 length equals 15 residues. V was trimmed by 0 bases and J by 4 bases, leaving 9 bases between them. Per the germline V gene, CDR1 is SGHVS and CDR2 is FQNEAQ.

The rearrangement uses TRBV11-2 and TRBJ2-1, with 9 bases identical to TRBD2. The junction had 1 base not matched to a gene; V was cut back by 5 bases and J by 2 bases. The germline V gene encodes CDR1 SGHAT and CDR2 FQNNGV. This CDR3 region has 14 residues. The CDR3 DNA sequence: TGTGCCAGCAGCGCGGGGGGGCCCTACAATGAGCAGTTCTTC. Translating it yields CASSAGGPYNEQFF.

The V and J genes are TRBV5-1 and TRBJ2-3; D is unclear. The V gene's germline CDR1 is SGHRS and CDR2 YFSETQ. Trimming took 3 bases from V and 3 from J, leaving 8 bases between them. The length of the CDR3 is 13 residues. CDR3 loop: CASSSLPTDTQYF. The CDR3, as DNA: TGCGCCAGCAGCTCGCTGCCAACAGATACGCAGTATTTT.

Only one count was recorded for this clonotype. The rearrangement links TRBV20-1 to TRBJ2-3; 8 bases align to TRBD1. V gave up 2 bases and J gave up 5 bases; unmatched junction bases: 12. Germline CDR1 and CDR2: DFQATT and SNEGSKA (reference sequence). CDR3 size: 16 residues. In DNA form, the CDR3 reads TGCAGTGCTAGACTGCGGGACAGGTGTGGGGGAGATACGCAGTATTTT. This sequence encodes CSARLRDRCGGDTQYF.

Ten or more counts support this clonotype. The chain links TRBV12-3 or TRBV12-4 to TRBJ2-1; TRBD2 matches at 7 bases. V was clipped by 2 bases and J by 0 bases; unmatched bases: 4. There are 16 residues in the CDR3. CDR3 nucleotides: TGTGCCAGCAGTTTAATAGTAGCGGGCTCCTACAATGAGCAGTTCTTC. This translates into CASSLIVAGSYNEQFF.

The chain employs TRBV5-1 and TRBJ2-5, with D maybe TRBD2 (5 bases). Trimming removed 4 bases at V and 2 bases at J, with 21 bases between. The germline V gene encodes CDR1 SGHRS and CDR2 YFSETQ. This CDR3 region has 17 residues. The CDR3, as DNA: TGCGCCAGCAGCCGGCTAGGAAAGGACTCCGATCAAGAGACCCAGTACTTC. Translating gives CASSRLGKDSDQETQYF. Based on the CDR3 plus reference TRBV5-1 and TRBJ2-5, the full variable domain is KAGVTQTPRYLIKTRGQQVTLSCSPISGHRSVSWYQQTPGQGLQFLFEYFSETQRNKGNFPGRFSGRQFSNSRSEMNVSTLELGDSALYLCASSRLGKDSDQETQYFGPGTRLLVL.

This clonotype occurred many times. The chain recombines TRBV20-1 with TRBJ2-7, with D perhaps TRBD1 or TRBD2 (6 bases each). There are 15 residues in the CDR3. The V end was cut by 1 base, the J end by 2 bases, with 15 bases between. CDR1 and CDR2 (germline): DFQATT, SNEGSKA (reference sequence). CDR3 nucleotides: TGCAGTGCTAGAGTTGTGGGGGGCGGTACCTACGAGCAGTACTTC. This sequence encodes CSARVVGGGTYEQYF.

The V and J genes are TRBV7-9 and TRBJ2-7; 7 bases are shared with TRBD1. The CDR3 sequence is 14 residues long. V was pared by 3 bases and J by 3 bases, with 5 bases of the junction left unmatched. The germline V gene has CDR1 SEHNR and CDR2 FQNEAQ (reference sequence). Here the CDR3 DNA reads TGTGCCAGCAGCTTGCAGGACAGGCTCTACGAGCAGTACTTC. Protein: CASSLQDRLYEQYF.

This clonotype was seen many times. This rearrangement joins TRBV20-1 to TRBJ1-2; D might be TRBD1 (5 bases). The CDR3 sequence is 13 residues long. Germline lookup yields CDR1 DFQATT and CDR2 SNEGSKA (reference sequence). Between the trimmed V and J ends, which lost 5 bases and 9 bases, there was a span of 19 bases. CDR3 bases: TGCAGTGCTGACCCCCGGGACTCTAATCGCTACACCTTC. It is translated as CSADPRDSNRYTF.

The CDR3 loop is CSARDWGRGPYGYTF. The CDR3 DNA sequence: TGCAGTGCTAGAGATTGGGGCAGGGGGCCGTATGGCTACACCTTC. The chain carries TRBV20-1 and TRBJ1-2, with TRBD1 matching over 8 bases. The J segment lost 5 bases and the V segment lost 0 bases, leaving 8 bases of the junction unmatched. The CDR3 has 15 amino acids. Germline lookup yields CDR1 DFQATT and CDR2 SNEGSKA (reference sequence).

This clonotype has just a few counts. This rearrangement joins TRBV9 to TRBJ2-5; TRBD2 aligns across 9 bases. The CDR3 sequence is 14 residues long. The trim removed 6 bases at V and 1 base at J, leaving 4 bases unmatched. Germline-derived CDR1 and CDR2 are SGDLS and YYNGEE. The CDR3 spells CASNAGGPQETQYF. The DNA for the CDR3 is TGTGCCAGCAACGCGGGAGGGCCCCAAGAGACCCAGTACTTC.

This clonotype was seen more than once but under ten times. The DNA of the CDR3 is TGCAGTGCTAGAGATCCTGATCCAGCGGAAACTACCTACTACGAGCAGTACTTC. Amino acid sequence: CSARDPDPAETTYYEQYF. V and J are TRBV20-1 and TRBJ2-7; tentatively, D is TRBD2 (5 bases). The length of the CDR3 is 18 residues. Germline V CDR1 and CDR2: DFQATT, SNEGSKA (reference sequence). V lost 0 bases and J lost 3, with 24 bases in between.